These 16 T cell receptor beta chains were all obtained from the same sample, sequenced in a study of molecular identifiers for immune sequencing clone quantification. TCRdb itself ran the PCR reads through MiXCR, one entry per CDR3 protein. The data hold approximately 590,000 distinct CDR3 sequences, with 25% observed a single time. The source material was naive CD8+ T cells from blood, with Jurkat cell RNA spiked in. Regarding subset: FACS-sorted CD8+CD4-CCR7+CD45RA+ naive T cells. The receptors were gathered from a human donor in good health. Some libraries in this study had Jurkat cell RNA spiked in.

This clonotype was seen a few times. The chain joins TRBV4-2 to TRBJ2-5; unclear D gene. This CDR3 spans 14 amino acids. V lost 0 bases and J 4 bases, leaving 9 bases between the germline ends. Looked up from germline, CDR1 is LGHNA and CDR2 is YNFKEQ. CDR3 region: CASSQDRLLETQYF. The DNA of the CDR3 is TGTGCCAGCAGCCAAGATCGGCTATTAGAGACCCAGTACTTC.

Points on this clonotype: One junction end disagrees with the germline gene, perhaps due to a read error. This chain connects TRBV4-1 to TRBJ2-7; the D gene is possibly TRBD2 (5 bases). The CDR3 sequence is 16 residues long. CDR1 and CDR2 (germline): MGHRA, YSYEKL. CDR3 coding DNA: TGCGCCAGCAGCCAAGTTCTCCCCCCCCCTCCCTACGAGCGGTGCTTC. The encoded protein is CASSQVLPPPPYERCF.

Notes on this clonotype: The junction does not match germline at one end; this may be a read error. CDR3 coding DNA: TGTGCCAGCAGGTACGGGACCAGAGCTCTCTTT. It is translated as CASRYGTRALF. The genes are TRBV3-1 and TRBJ1-1, with a weak D call TRBD1 (5 bases). Germline values: CDR1 LGHDT, CDR2 YNNKEL (reference sequence). The length of the CDR3 is 11 residues.

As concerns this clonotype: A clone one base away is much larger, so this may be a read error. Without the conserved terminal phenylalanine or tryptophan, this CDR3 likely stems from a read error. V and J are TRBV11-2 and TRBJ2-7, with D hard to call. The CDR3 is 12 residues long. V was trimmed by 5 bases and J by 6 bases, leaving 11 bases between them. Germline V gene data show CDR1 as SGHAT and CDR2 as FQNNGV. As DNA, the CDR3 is TGTGCCAGCAGCCCGTTGCTTGCCGAGCAGTACCTC. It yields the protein CASSPLLAEQYL.

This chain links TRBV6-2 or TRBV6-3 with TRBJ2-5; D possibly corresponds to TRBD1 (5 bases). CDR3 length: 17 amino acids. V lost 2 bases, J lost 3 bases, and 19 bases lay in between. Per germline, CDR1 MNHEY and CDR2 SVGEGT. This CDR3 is CASSYDPIQGREETQYF. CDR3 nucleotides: TGTGCCAGCAGTTACGATCCAATCCAGGGTCGGGAAGAGACCCAGTACTTC.

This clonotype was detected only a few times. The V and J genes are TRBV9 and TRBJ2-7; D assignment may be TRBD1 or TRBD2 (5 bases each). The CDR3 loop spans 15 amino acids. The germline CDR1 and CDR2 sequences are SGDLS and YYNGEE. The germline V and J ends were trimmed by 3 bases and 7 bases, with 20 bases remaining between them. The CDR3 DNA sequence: TGTGCCAGCAGCGGAGAGATTGGGGGTTCCTTAGAGCAGTACTTC. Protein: CASSGEIGGSLEQYF.

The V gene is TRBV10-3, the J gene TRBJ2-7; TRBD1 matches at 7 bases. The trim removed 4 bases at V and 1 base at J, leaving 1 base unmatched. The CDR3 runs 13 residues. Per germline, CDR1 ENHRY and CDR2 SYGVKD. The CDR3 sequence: CAISATGSYEQYF. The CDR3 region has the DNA TGTGCCATCAGTGCGACAGGGTCCTACGAGCAGTACTTC.

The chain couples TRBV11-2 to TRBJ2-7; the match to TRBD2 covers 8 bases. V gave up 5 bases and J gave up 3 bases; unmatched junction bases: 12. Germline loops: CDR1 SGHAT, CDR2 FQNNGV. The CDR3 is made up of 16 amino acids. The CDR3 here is CASSGSGTPGSYEQYF. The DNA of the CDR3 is TGTGCCAGCAGCGGTAGCGGGACTCCCGGAAGCTACGAGCAGTACTTC. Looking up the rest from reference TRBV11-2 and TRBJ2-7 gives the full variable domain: EAGVAQSPRYKIIEKRQSVAFWCNPISGHATLYWYQQILGQGPKLLIQFQNNGVVDDSQLPKDRFSAERLKGVDSTLKIQPAKLEDSAVYLCASSGSGTPGSYEQYFGPGTRLTVT.

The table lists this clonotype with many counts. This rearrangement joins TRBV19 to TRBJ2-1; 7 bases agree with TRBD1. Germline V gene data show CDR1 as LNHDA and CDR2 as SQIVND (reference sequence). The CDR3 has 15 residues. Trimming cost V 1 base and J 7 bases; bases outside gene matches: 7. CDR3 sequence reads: CASSIGQGSRNEQFF. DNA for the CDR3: TGTGCCAGTAGTATAGGACAGGGCTCGAGGAATGAGCAGTTCTTC.

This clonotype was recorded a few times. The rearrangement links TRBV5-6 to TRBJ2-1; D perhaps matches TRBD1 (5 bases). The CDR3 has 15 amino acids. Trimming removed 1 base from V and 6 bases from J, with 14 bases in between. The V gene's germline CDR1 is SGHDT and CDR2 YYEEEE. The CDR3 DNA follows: TGTGCCAGCAGCTTGCTACGTGGCAGGGTCAATGAGCAGTTCTTC. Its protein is CASSLLRGRVNEQFF.

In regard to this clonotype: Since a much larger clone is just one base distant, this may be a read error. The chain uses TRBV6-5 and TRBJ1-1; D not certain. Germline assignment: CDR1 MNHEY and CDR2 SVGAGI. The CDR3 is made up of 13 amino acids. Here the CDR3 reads CACSYSKDTEAFF. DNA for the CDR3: TGTGCCTGCAGTTACTCGAAAGACACTGAAGCTTTCTTT.

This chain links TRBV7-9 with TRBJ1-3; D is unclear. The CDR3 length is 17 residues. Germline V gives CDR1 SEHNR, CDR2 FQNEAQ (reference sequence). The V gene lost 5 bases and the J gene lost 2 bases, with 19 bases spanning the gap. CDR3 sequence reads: CASSPYDGEVPGNTIYF. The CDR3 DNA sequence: TGTGCCAGCAGCCCATACGATGGAGAAGTCCCTGGAAACACCATATATTTT.

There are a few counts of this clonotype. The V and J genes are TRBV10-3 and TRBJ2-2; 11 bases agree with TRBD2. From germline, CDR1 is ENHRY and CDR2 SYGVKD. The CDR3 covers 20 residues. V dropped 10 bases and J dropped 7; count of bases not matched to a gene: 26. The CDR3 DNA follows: TGTGCCACGGCCCAGATTCCGGGACTAGCGGAACAATCACCCGGCGGGGAGCTGTTTTTT. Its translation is CATAQIPGLAEQSPGGELFF.

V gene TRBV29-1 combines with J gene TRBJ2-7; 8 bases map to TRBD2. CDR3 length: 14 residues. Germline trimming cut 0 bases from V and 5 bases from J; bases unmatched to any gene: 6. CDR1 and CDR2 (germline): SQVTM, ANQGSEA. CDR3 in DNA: TGCAGCGTTGAAGATCGGGGGGGGAATCACGAGCAGTACTTC. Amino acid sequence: CSVEDRGGNHEQYF.

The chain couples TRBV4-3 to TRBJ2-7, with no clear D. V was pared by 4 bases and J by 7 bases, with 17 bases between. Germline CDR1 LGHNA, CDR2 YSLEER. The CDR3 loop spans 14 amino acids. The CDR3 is CASSPASRGGEQYF. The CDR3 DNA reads TGCGCCAGCAGCCCAGCCAGCCGAGGTGGGGAGCAGTACTTC.

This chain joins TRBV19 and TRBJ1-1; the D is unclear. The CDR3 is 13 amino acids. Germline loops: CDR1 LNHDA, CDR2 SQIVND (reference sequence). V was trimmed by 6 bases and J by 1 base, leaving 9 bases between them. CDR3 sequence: CASSHSGNTEAFF. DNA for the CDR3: TGTGCCAGTAGCCACAGTGGGAACACTGAAGCTTTCTTT.